This paragraph reports one T cell receptor beta chain. Its antigen is unknown. No quality values exist for individual bases; no much larger clone is one base distant. This record comes from a study of PD-1 blockade in classical Hodgkin lymphoma (TCRdb year 2020). About the full investigation: Nivolumab dosing was 3 mg/kg intravenously every 2 weeks, continuing until either disease progression or unacceptable toxicity. The study used TCR beta sequencing and CyTOF to define a peripheral blood immune signature of response to PD-1 blockade in classical Hodgkin lymphoma. Beyond this particular receptor, the publication reports: The study was restricted to a single clinical trial cohort, and the causes of repertoire differences, possibly disease activity or prior therapy, were left undefined. Patients starting nivolumab less than 1 year after ASCT had lower diversity and were excluded from later analyses to avoid confounding by immune reconstitution. CD4+ but not CD8+ TCR diversity rose significantly by C4D1 (p=0.0027 vs p=0.16), most apparent in complete responders (p=0.02). Among trial patients, those achieving complete response had baseline diversity similar to that of newly diagnosed patients, while diversity was significantly lower in partial responders and progressors. Baseline TCR diversity was reported as lower in newly diagnosed patients than in healthy donors, and lower still in relapsed/refractory patients.

V gives up 7 bases and J gives up 6 bases, and the segment between their germline ends measures 16 bases. Reading from cysteine to phenylalanine, the CDR3 counts 14 amino acids. This entry keeps only the CDR3 DNA: 42 bases, framed from base 1. The CDR1 and CDR2 encoded by the germline V gene (reference sequence) are MNHEY and SMNVEV. Genomic DNA was extracted with the Qiagen DNeasy kit from unsorted PBMCs and from negatively selected CD4+ and CD8+ fractions. Amplification of TCR beta CDR3 regions was done by immunoSEQ multiplex PCR with primers that anneal to V and J segments. A synthetic immune receptor repertoire was used to minimize amplification bias, and any remaining bias was removed computationally after sequencing. In the source study's methods: Custom Python scripts were used to quantify repertoire diversity as the Shannon entropy index. Unsorted, CD4+ and CD8+ repertoires were examined separately, except in combined analyses, for which CD4+ and CD8+ sequences were merged in silico. A clone was considered expanded if an increase in frequency of at least 2-fold after treatment relative to C1D1 was found, and a pseudocount of 0.5 was applied to clones undetected at baseline. Singleton clones were defined as clones with 0 or 1 copy at C1D1, and non-singleton clones were defined as clones with 2 or more copies. By matching protein sequences in sorted samples from the same patient, clones expanded in unsorted samples were annotated as CD4+, CD8+ or unknown. Wilcoxon tests on paired samples were used to test diversity changes from C1D1 to C4D1. Sourced from immuneACCESS, this table was stored by TCRdb with only in-frame sequences that have V and J called. A share of the clones is absent; for the studies checked, an unresolved V gene accounts for under half, and the remainder has no known explanation. V, J and clone size derive from that table, while D and trimming were established from the DNA sequence. The sample contains approximately 90,000 clones, about 93% of them found a single time. The ten largest account for about 2.7% of the sample.

Read against the paper, the sample's time point label means: cycle 2 day 1 (C2D1) of nivolumab. Every trial patient had relapsed following autologous stem cell transplantation, and prior brentuximab vedotin exposure was what differed among cohorts A, B and C. A total of more than 55 patients with relapsed/refractory classical Hodgkin lymphoma made up the trial cohort, and each patient's best overall response was complete response, partial response or progressive disease. In the multi-cohort phase II CheckMate 205 trial, trial patients received single-agent nivolumab. An independent review committee assessed best overall response by applying the 2007 International Working Group response criteria. Trial PBMCs were obtained immediately prior to nivolumab initiation (C1D1) and on therapy at cycle 2 day 1 and cycle 4 day 1. Peripheral blood was collected in 8 mL Vacutainer Cell Preparation Tubes, from which PBMCs were isolated by centrifugation and then cryopreserved.

Recombination joined TRBV27 with TRBJ2-1; the D assignment is uncertain and may be TRBD1 or TRBD2, with 5 bases supporting each. Material: peripheral blood mononuclear cells (PBMCs), obtained before the second cycle of nivolumab. This TCR came from a human donor with classical Hodgkin lymphoma. This receptor has the CDR3 CASIPRGLGNEQFF. The nucleotide sequence reads as follows: TGTGCCAGCATACCCCGGGGCCTGGGCAATGAGCAGTTCTTC.